This TCR beta chain came from a study of blood T cell repertoires in COVID-19 (dated by TCRdb to the early 2020s). Turning to the overall study: Collaborator samples came from the United States, Italy and Spain and covered acute and convalescent phases of COVID-19. The prospective study material was composed of cDNA or gDNA derived from T cells, B-cell-depleted T cells, or PBMCs. Deeply sampled blood TCRbeta repertoires from subjects exposed to, actively infected with, or recovered from COVID-19 were included in the dataset. A freely available public database, intended as a resource for researchers studying the immune response to SARS-CoV-2, is where the repertoires were released. The samples were drawn from the first 160 participants of the ongoing ImmuneRACE study and from 950 to 1,500 subjects provided by 6 global collaborators. Nearly every sample came with metadata listing a de-identified subject ID, COVID-19 status, age in years and sex. Where available, HLA class I and class II types were taken from metadata supplied by the sample provider and were not determined by assay-based typing.

Worth noting for this clone: What antigen it recognizes has not been identified. No base quality information exists; no much larger clone differs at one position.

The junction carries 14 bases between V and J, which are trimmed by 3 bases and 2 bases respectively. From its cysteine to its phenylalanine, the CDR3 spans 16 amino acids. Only the CDR3 DNA is retained, 48 bases long and in frame from the first base. CDR1 and CDR2 were assigned from the germline V gene (reference sequence) as MNHNY and SVGAGI. The paper as a whole reports these results and caveats: Clinical and demographic metadata were provided uncurated, with the amount varying by source and participant.

The collaborating institutions used their own protocols to collect whole blood in K2EDTA tubes. For TCRbeta analysis, collaborators shipped samples in one of three forms: frozen whole blood, isolated PBMCs, or DNA extracted from either of those sample types. TCRbeta CDR3 regions were amplified from genomic DNA by means of the immunoSEQ Assay, a bias-controlled multiplex PCR. The authors' analysis ran thus. Within the assay, amplification of reference gene primers was used to estimate how many nucleated cells each sample contained. To quantify the absolute abundance of each unique TCRbeta CDR3 rearrangement, sequence reads were collapsed and filtered. For each sample, productive Simpson clonality was calculated as the square root of Simpson's diversity index over productive rearrangements. In its TCRdb copy, this immuneACCESS table keeps in-frame sequences only and misses some clones. Where compared with another copy, unresolved V genes explain less than half of these, and the others have no known cause. V and J calls and clone size follow that table, whereas D and trimming were derived from the DNA. The sample data list tens of thousands of clones, and more than 70% of these were observed just once. About 5.2% of the sample comes from the top ten.

Specimen: peripheral blood. The chain joins TRBV6-6 to TRBJ2-4, and the D gene may be TRBD1, 6 bases matching. The receptor's source is a human donor in a cohort sampled during active COVID-19. The CDR3 region reads CASSYRQDSSKNIQYF. The DNA sequence is given as TGTGCCAGCAGTTATAGACAGGATAGCTCCAAAAACATTCAGTACTTC.